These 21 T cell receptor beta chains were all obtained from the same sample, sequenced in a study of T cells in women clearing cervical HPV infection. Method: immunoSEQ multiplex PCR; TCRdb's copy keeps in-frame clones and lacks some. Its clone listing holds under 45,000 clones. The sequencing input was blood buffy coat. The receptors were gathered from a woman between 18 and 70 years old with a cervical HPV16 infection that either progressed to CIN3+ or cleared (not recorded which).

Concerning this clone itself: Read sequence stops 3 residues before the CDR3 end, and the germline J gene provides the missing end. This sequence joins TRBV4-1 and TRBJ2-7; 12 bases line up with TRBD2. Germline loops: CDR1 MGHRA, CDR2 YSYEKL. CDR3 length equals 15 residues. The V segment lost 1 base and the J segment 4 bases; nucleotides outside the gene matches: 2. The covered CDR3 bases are TGCGCCAGCAGCCAAGGACTAGCGGGGGAATACGAG. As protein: CASSQGLAGEYE. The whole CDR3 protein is CASSQGLAGEYEQYF.

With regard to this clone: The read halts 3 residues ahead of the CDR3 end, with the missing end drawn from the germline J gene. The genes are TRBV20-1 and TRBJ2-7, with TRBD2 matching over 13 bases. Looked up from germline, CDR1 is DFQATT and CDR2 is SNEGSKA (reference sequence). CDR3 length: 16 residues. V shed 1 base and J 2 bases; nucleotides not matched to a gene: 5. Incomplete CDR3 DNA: TGCAGTGCTAGAGGGACTAGCGGGGGCCCCCCCTACGAG. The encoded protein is CSARGTSGGPPYE. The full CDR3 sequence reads CSARGTSGGPPYEQYF.

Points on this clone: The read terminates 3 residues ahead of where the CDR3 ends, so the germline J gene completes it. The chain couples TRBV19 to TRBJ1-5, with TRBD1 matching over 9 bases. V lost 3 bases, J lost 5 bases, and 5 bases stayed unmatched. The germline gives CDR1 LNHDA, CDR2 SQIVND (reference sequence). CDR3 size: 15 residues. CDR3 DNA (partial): TGTGCCAGTAGTATCTCCGGGACAGGGTATCAGCCC. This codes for CASSISGTGYQP. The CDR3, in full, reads CASSISGTGYQPQHF.

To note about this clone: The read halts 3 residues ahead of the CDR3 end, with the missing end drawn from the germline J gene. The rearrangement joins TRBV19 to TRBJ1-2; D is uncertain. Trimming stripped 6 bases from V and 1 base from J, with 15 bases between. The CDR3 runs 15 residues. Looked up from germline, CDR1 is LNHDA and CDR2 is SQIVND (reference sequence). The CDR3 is CASRPVEAGNYGYTF. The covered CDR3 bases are TGTGCCAGTAGACCAGTGGAGGCAGGTAACTATGGC.

The CDR3 loop is CSARKLAGITDTQYF. The CDR3 bases that were read are TGCAGTGCTAGGAAACTAGCGGGGATCACAGATACG. V usage is TRBV20-1 and J usage is TRBJ2-3, with 10 bases aligning to TRBD2. The read terminates 3 residues ahead of where the CDR3 ends, so the germline J gene completes it. Germline V gene data show CDR1 as DFQATT and CDR2 as SNEGSKA (reference sequence). With V trimmed by 3 bases and J by 2 bases, 5 bases remained unmatched. The CDR3 is 15 amino acids.

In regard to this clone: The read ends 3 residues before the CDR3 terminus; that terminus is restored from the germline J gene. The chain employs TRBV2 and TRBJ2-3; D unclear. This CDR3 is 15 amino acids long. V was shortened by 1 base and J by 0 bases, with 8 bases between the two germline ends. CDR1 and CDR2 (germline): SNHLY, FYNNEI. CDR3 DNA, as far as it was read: TGTGCCAGCAGTGAAGGGCTACTAAGCACAGATACG. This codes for CASSEGLLSTDT. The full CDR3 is CASSEGLLSTDTQYF.

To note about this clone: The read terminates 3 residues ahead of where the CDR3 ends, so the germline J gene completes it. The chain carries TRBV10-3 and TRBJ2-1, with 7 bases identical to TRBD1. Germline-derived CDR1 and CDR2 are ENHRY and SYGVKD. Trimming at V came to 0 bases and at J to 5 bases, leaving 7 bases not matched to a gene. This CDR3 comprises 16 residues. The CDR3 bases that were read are TGTGCCATCAGTGAGTCAAGGGGACAGCTTGACAATGAG. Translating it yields CAISESRGQLDNE. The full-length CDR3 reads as CAISESRGQLDNEQFF.

This chain's CDR3 is CASSQTSGRGDTQYF. The part of the CDR3 DNA that was read is TGTGCCAGCAGCCAGACTAGCGGGAGGGGAGATACG. The chain has TRBV7-9 and TRBJ2-3, with 14 bases matching TRBD2. The read is 3 residues too short to cover the CDR3 end, so that end is filled in from the germline J gene. The germline CDR1 and CDR2 sequences are SEHNR and FQNEAQ (reference sequence). The V and J ends lost 5 bases and 5 bases, in that order; junction bases with no gene match: 3. The CDR3 loop spans 15 amino acids.

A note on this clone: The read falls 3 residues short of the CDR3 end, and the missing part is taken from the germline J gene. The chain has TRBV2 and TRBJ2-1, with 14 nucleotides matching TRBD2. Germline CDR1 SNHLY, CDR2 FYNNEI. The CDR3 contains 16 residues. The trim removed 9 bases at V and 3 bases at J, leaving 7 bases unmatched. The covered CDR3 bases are TGTGCCAGTGGGACTAGCGGGAGTAGGAGCTACAATGAG. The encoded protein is CASGTSGSRSYNE. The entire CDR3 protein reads CASGTSGSRSYNEQFF.

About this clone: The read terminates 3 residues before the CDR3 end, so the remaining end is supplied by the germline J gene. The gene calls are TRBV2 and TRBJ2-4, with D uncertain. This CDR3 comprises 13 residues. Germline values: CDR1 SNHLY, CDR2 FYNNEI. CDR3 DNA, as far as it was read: TGTGCCAGCAGTGACAGACTCAACTATGGT. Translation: CASSDRLNYG. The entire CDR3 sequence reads CASSDRLNYGQYF.

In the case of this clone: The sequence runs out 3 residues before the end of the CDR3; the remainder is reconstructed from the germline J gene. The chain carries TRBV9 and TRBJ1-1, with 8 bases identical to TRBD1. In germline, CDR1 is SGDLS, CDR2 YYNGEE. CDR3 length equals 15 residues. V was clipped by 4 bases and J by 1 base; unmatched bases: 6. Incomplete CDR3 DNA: TGTGCCAGCAGCCCTTCGACAGGGGAGAACACTGAA. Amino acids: CASSPSTGENTE. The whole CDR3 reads CASSPSTGENTEAFF. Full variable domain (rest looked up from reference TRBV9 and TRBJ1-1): DSGVTQTPKHLITATGQRVTLRCSPRSGDLSVYWYQQSLDQGLQFLIQYYNGEERAKGNILERFSAQQFPDLHSELNLSSLELGDSALYFCASSPSTGENTEAFFGQGTRLTVV.

The CDR3 DNA, read in part, is TGTGCCAGCAGTTTATCTTCGGGGTCGAGGACAGATACG. Its protein product is CASSLSSGSRTDT. The CDR3 in its entirety is CASSLSSGSRTDTQYF. The gene calls are TRBV12-3 or TRBV12-4 and TRBJ2-3, with D possibly matching TRBD2 (5 bases). The read ends 3 residues early relative to the CDR3; the germline J gene fills the gap. V was trimmed by 2 bases and J by 3 bases, leaving 15 bases between them. This CDR3 has 16 amino acids.

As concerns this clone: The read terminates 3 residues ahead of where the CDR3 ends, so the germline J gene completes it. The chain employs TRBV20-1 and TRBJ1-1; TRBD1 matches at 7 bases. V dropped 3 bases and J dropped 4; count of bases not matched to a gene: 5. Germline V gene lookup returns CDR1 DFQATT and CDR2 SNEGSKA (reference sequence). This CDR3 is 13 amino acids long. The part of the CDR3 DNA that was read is TGCAGTGCTAGGAAGACAGGGTCCACTGAA. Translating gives CSARKTGSTE. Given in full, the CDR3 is CSARKTGSTEAFF.

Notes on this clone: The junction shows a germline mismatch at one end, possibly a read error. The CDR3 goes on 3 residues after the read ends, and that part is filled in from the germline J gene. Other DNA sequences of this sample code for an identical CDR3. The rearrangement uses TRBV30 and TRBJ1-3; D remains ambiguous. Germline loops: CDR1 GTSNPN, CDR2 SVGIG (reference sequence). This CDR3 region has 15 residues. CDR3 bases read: TGTGCCTGGAGGGACCCGGGGTTCTCCGGAAACACT. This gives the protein CAWRDPGFSGNT. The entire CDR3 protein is CAWRDPGFSGNTIYF.

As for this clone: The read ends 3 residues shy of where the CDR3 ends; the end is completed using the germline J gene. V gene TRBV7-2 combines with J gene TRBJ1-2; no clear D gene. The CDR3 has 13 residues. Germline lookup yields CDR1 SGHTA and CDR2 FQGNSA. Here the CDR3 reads CASSLGPGRGYTF. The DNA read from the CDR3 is TGTGCCAGCAGCTTAGGGCCGGGTAGGGGC.

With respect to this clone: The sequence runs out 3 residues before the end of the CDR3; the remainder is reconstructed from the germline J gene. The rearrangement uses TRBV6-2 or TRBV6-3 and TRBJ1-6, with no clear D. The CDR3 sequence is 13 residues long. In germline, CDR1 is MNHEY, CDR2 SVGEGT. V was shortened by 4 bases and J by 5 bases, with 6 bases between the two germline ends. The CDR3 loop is CASSSEDNSPLHF. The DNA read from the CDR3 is TGTGCCAGCAGTTCCGAGGATAATTCACCC.

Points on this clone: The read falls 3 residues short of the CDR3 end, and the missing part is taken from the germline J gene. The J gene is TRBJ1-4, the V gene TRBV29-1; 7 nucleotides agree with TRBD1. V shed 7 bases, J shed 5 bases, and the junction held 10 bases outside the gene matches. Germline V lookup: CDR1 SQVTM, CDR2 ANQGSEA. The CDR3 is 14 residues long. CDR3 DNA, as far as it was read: TGCAGCGAGACTGAGAGACAGGGCAATGAAAAA. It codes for CSETERQGNEK. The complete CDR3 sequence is CSETERQGNEKLFF.

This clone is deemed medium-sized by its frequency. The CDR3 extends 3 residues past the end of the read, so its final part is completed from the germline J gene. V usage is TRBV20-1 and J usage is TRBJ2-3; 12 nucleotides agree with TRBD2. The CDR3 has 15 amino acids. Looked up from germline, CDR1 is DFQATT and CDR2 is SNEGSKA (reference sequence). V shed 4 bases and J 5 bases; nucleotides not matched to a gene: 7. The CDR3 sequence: CSAMTSGGLEDTQYF. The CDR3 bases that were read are TGCAGTGCTATGACTAGCGGGGGTTTGGAAGATACG.

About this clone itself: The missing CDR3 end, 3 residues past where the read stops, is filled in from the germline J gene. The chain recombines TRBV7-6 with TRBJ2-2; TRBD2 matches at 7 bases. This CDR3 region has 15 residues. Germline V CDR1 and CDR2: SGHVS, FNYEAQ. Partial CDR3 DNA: TGTGCCAGCAGCTTAGAATCGGGGGGAGGATCACCG. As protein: CASSLESGGGSP. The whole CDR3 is CASSLESGGGSPLFF.

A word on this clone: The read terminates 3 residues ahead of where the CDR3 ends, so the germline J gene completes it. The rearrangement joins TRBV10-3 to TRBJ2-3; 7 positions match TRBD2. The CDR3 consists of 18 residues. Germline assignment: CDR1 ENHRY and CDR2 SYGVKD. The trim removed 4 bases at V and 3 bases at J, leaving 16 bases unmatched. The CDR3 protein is CAISGLGGTPLGTDTQYF. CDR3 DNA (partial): TGTGCCATCAGTGGCCTGGGGGGGACCCCACTAGGGACAGATACG.

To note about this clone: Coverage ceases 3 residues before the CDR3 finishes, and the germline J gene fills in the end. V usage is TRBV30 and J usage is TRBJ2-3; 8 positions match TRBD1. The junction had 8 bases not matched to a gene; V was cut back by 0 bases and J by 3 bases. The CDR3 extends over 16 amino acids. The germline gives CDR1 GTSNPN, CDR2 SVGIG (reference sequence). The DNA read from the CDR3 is TGTGCCTGGAGTGTACCCGAGACAGGGGAAACAGATACG. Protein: CAWSVPETGETDT. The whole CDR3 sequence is CAWSVPETGETDTQYF.